One and the same sample provided the 27 T cell receptor beta chains below, sequenced in a study of blood T cell repertoires in COVID-19. Profiling relied on immunoSEQ multiplex PCR, and the TCRdb table lists in-frame clones only, not all of them. The sample shows about 380,000 clones, about 90% of them seen only once. Sequencing used peripheral blood. The source is a man in his forties with acute or convalescent COVID-19.

The chain links TRBV21-1 to TRBJ1-4; the D call TRBD1 from the table was never checked on the DNA. TRBV21-1 is given as a pseudogene. There are 15 residues in the CDR3. DNA for the CDR3: TGTGCCAGCAGCAAAGCGCTACAGGGTGGTGAAAAACTGTTTTTT. Its protein is CASSKALQGGEKLFF.

Concerning this clone itself: This sample also contains other DNA sequences that code for the same CDR3. V usage is TRBV27 and J usage is TRBJ2-1, with D unresolved. The CDR3 sequence is 13 residues long. V was clipped by 0 bases and J by 4 bases, with 4 bases between them. CDR1 MNHEY and CDR2 SMNVEV come from the germline V gene (reference sequence). CDR3 in DNA: TGTGCCAGCAGTTTATCGAGGTACAATGAGCAGTTCTTC. Translated, it gives CASSLSRYNEQFF.

In its sample, this clone was seen a few times. V and J are TRBV4-2 and TRBJ1-5; D is undetermined. The CDR3 spans 18 residues. V was pared by 0 bases and J by 4 bases, with 19 bases between. Germline V gene lookup returns CDR1 LGHNA and CDR2 YNFKEQ. CDR3: CASSQDLSGFQFNQPQHF. CDR3 in DNA: TGTGCCAGCAGCCAAGATCTTTCCGGGTTCCAATTTAATCAGCCCCAGCATTTT.

This chain uses TRBV10-3 with TRBJ2-5; D possibly corresponds to TRBD2 (6 bases). Germline V gene lookup returns CDR1 ENHRY and CDR2 SYGVKD. This CDR3 has 15 residues. V was shortened by 4 bases and J by 1 base, with 13 bases between the two germline ends. In DNA, the CDR3 is TGTGCCATCAGTGCCCTCCGGGGGTTCCAAGAGACCCAGTACTTC. Protein: CAISALRGFQETQYF.

This clone was detected only a few times. This chain links TRBV15 with TRBJ2-7, with D possibly matching TRBD2 (6 bases). Germline values: CDR1 LNHNV, CDR2 YYDKDF (reference sequence). V lost 1 base, J lost 1 base, and 14 bases lay in between. The CDR3 runs to 16 residues. The CDR3 nucleotides are TGTGCCACCAGCAGAGTTGGCCAGGCGGGATCCTACGAGCAGTACTTC. Translated: CATSRVGQAGSYEQYF.

The chain has TRBV7-8 and TRBJ1-2; 7 positions match TRBD1. Germline values: CDR1 SGHVS, CDR2 FQNEAQ. This CDR3 region has 18 residues. Trimming took 0 bases from V and 4 from J; bases not matched to a gene: 14. The CDR3 protein is CASSLAVGQQATPYGYTF. The CDR3 coding sequence is TGTGCCAGCAGCTTAGCGGTGGGACAGCAGGCTACCCCCTATGGCTACACCTTC.

The CDR3 region has the DNA TGTGCCAGCAGCGTAGAAACCTTCGAGGATTATAGCAATCAGCCCCAGCATTTT. This encodes CASSVETFEDYSNQPQHF. This chain links TRBV9 with TRBJ1-5; D not certain. There are 18 residues in the CDR3. Germline V gene data show CDR1 as SGDLS and CDR2 as YYNGEE. V lost 0 bases to trimming and J lost 0 bases, with 16 bases between them.

Note on this clone: This CDR3 is also generated by other DNA sequences in the sample. For the CDR3, the DNA is TGTGCCAGCAGTTTATGGACTAGCGGGAGGACCGGGGAGCTGTTTTTT. Translation gives CASSLWTSGRTGELFF. The rearrangement uses TRBV28 and TRBJ2-2, with 13 bases lining up with TRBD2. Germline values: CDR1 MDHEN, CDR2 SYDVKM. V trimming: 0 bases; J trimming: 5 bases; junction bases outside the gene matches: 0. This CDR3 spans 16 amino acids.

The rearrangement uses TRBV4-2 and TRBJ1-1; D call uncertain. The CDR3 runs to 14 residues. From germline, CDR1 is LGHNA and CDR2 YNFKEQ. Trimming took off 0 bases at V and 11 bases at J, with 16 bases between the two ends. CDR3 bases: TGTGCCAGCAGCCAAGATGTCGTCCGACAAACGGCTTTCTTT. Protein: CASSQDVVRQTAFF.

The V gene is TRBV5-1, the J gene TRBJ1-1; 11 bases agree with TRBD1. This CDR3 is 14 amino acids long. Germline V gives CDR1 SGHRS, CDR2 YFSETQ. Unmatched junction bases numbered 4, after V lost 4 bases and J lost 5 bases. Here the CDR3 reads CASSPDRGPTEAFF. The CDR3 nucleotides are TGCGCCAGCAGCCCGGACAGGGGGCCGACTGAAGCTTTCTTT.

The chain has TRBV12-3 or TRBV12-4 and TRBJ2-7, with D possibly being TRBD1 (5 bases). The CDR3 is made up of 13 amino acids. The ends were cut back, 6 bases at V and 5 bases at J, with 14 bases in the middle. The DNA for the CDR3 is TGTGCCAGCAGAGGGGCAGCTGGTAACGAGCAGTACTTC. Protein sequence: CASRGAAGNEQYF.

The chain combines TRBV11-3 with TRBJ2-1, with 13 bases that match TRBD2. Trimming cost V 3 bases and J 8 bases; bases outside gene matches: 4. The length of the CDR3 is 15 residues. Germline values: CDR1 SGHNT, CDR2 YENEEA. DNA for the CDR3: TGTGCCAGCAGCTTGACTAGCGGGAGGTTATATGAGCAGTTCTTC. Translated, it gives CASSLTSGRLYEQFF.

The rearrangement links TRBV7-2 to TRBJ2-1; TRBD2 matches 9 bases. V shed 7 bases and J 2 bases; nucleotides not matched to a gene: 15. CDR1 SGHTA and CDR2 FQGNSA come from the germline V gene. This CDR3 has 18 residues. CDR3 sequence (DNA): TGTGCCAGCACCCGCGGCGGGGCTAGCGGGATTACCTACAATGAGCAGTTCTTC. This sequence encodes CASTRGGASGITYNEQFF.

The chain carries TRBV19 and TRBJ2-1, with a possible D match to TRBD1 (6 bases). CDR1 is LNHDA, CDR2 SQIVND, per germline (reference sequence). V dropped 0 bases and J dropped 6 bases, with 15 bases sitting between them. The CDR3 contains 16 residues. The CDR3 here is CASSIDRPGQSNEQFF. CDR3 nucleotides: TGTGCCAGTAGTATAGATCGACCGGGACAATCCAATGAGCAGTTCTTC.

This sequence joins TRBV19 and TRBJ2-7; the D gene is possibly TRBD1 (6 bases). Looked up from germline, CDR1 is LNHDA and CDR2 is SQIVND (reference sequence). The CDR3 extends over 13 amino acids. V was shortened by 8 bases and J by 6 bases, with 17 bases between the two germline ends. CDR3 DNA sequence: TGTGCCAGTGGGACAACCTTTAGGGGCGAGCAGTACTTC. Encoded protein: CASGTTFRGEQYF.

This rearrangement joins TRBV12-5 to TRBJ1-2; D not certain. The V gene lost 0 bases and the J gene lost 6 bases, with 11 bases spanning the gap. The CDR3 has 14 amino acids. Germline assignment: CDR1 LGHNT and CDR2 FRNRAP. The CDR3, as DNA: TGTGCTAGTGGTTTGGTCCCGGGAGCGGATGGCTACACCTTC. It is translated as CASGLVPGADGYTF.

This chain joins TRBV7-9 and TRBJ2-1, with 12 bases that match TRBD2. This CDR3 has 17 residues. Trimming at V came to 7 bases and at J to 5 bases, leaving 12 bases not matched to a gene. Germline CDR1 and CDR2: SEHNR and FQNEAQ (reference sequence). The DNA for the CDR3 is TGTGCCAGCACCATGCCTAGCGGGGGGGCCCAAAACAATGAGCAGTTCTTC. It encodes CASTMPSGGAQNNEQFF.

The rearrangement links TRBV19 to TRBJ1-4, with a weak D call TRBD1 (6 bases). Trimming removed 9 bases at V and 6 bases at J, with 20 bases between. This CDR3 is built from 15 residues. Looked up from germline, CDR1 is LNHDA and CDR2 is SQIVND (reference sequence). The CDR3 sequence is CASTGPGELDEKLFF. Here the CDR3 DNA reads TGTGCCAGCACCGGACCAGGGGAGCTGGATGAAAAACTGTTTTTT.

The chain uses TRBV24-1 and TRBJ2-1; D remains unclear. This CDR3 is built from 17 residues. Germline assignment: CDR1 KGHDR and CDR2 SFDVKD. The V end was cut by 5 bases, the J end by 0 bases, with 16 bases between. In nucleotides, the CDR3 is TGTGCCACCAGTGGTCACGCCAGCGATGGCTCCTACAATGAGCAGTTCTTC. Amino acids: CATSGHASDGSYNEQFF.

V and J are TRBV2 and TRBJ1-6; perhaps TRBD1 as D (5 bases). The V and J ends lost 1 base and 10 bases respectively, with 11 bases between them. The germline V gene has CDR1 SNHLY and CDR2 FYNNEI. This CDR3 has 14 amino acids. The CDR3 nucleotides read TGTGCCAGCAGTGAAGACACCGGGGGGTCACCCCTCCACTTT. Protein: CASSEDTGGSPLHF.

As concerns this clone: The junction does not match germline at one end; this may be a read error. The chain combines TRBV19 with TRBJ1-1; a possible D gene is TRBD1 (5 bases). Germline CDR1 is LNHDA and CDR2 is SQIVND (reference sequence). The CDR3 is made up of 14 amino acids. CDR3 region: CASSRLGGDTEAFF. The CDR3 nucleotides are TGTGCCAGCAGTAGGTTGGGGGGAGACACTGAAGCTTTCTTT. The whole variable domain, filled in from reference TRBV19 and TRBJ1-1, reads DGGITQSPKYLFRKEGQNVTLSCEQNLNHDAMYWYRQDPGQGLRLIYYSQIVNDFQKGDIAEGYSVSREKKESFPLTVTSAQKNPTAFYLCASSRLGGDTEAFFGQGTRLTVV.

This sequence joins TRBV7-3 and TRBJ1-1; D possibly corresponds to TRBD1 (6 bases). Germline V gene sequence: CDR1 SGHTA, CDR2 FQGTGA. CDR3 length: 15 residues. Trimming took 1 base from V and 4 from J, leaving 13 bases between them. CDR3 residues: CASSLNGGGGTEAFF. DNA of the CDR3: TGTGCCAGCAGCTTAAATGGGGGCGGCGGCACTGAAGCTTTCTTT.

This clone was observed a few times. This sequence joins TRBV27 and TRBJ2-6; 8 bases are a match to TRBD1. With V trimmed by 10 bases and J by 4 bases, 15 bases remained unmatched. Germline values: CDR1 MNHEY, CDR2 SMNVEV (reference sequence). The CDR3 runs to 17 residues. CDR3 coding DNA: TGTGCCACCTCTCATGGGACAGGCGTTGGGGGGGCCAACGTCCTGACTTTC. Amino acids: CATSHGTGVGGANVLTF.

The chain joins TRBV4-2 to TRBJ2-2; tentative D call: TRBD1 (6 bases). This CDR3 region has 17 residues. Germline V CDR1 and CDR2: LGHNA, YNFKEQ. V lost 3 bases and J 3 bases, leaving 17 bases between the germline ends. The CDR3 loop reads CASSHSSGVVDTGELFF. In nucleotides, the CDR3 is TGTGCCAGCAGCCATTCCTCAGGGGTAGTCGACACCGGGGAGCTGTTTTTT.

This chain uses TRBV3-1 (or the pseudogene TRBV3-2) with TRBJ1-1, with no clear D. V lost 4 bases and J 5 bases, leaving 11 bases between the germline ends. Germline V gene sequence: CDR1 LGHDT, CDR2 YNNKEL (reference sequence). The CDR3 totals 13 residues. DNA of the CDR3: TGTGCCAGCAGCCCTCAGCCGACTACTGAAGCTTTCTTT. This encodes CASSPQPTTEAFF.

J is TRBJ1-1 and V is TRBV28, with a tentative D call TRBD1 (5 bases). The length of the CDR3 is 15 residues. Between the trimmed V and J ends, which lost 7 bases and 4 bases, there was a span of 19 bases. CDR1 MDHEN and CDR2 SYDVKM come from the germline V gene. The CDR3 loop reads CASTPLGRGGTEAFF. As DNA, the CDR3 is TGTGCCAGCACTCCTCTGGGACGGGGGGGCACTGAAGCTTTCTTT.

The V call is TRBV6-5, the J call TRBJ1-1; 9 bases match TRBD1. V was clipped by 8 bases and J by 3 bases; unmatched bases: 4. Looked up from germline, CDR1 is MNHEY and CDR2 is SVGAGI. The CDR3 has 13 amino acids. This CDR3 is CASFRDRDTEAFF. The CDR3 nucleotides are TGTGCCAGCTTTCGGGACAGGGACACTGAAGCTTTCTTT.